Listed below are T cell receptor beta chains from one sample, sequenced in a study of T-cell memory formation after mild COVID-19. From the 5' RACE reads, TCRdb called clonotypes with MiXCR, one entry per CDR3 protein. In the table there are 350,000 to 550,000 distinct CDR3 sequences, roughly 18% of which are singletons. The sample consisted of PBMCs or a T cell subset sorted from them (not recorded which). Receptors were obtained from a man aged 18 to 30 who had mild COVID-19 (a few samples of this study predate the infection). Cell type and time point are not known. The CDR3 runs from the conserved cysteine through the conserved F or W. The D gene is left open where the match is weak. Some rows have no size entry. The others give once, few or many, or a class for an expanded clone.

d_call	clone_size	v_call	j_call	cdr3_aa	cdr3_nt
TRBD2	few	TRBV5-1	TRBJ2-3	CASSPRTSSDTQYF	TGCGCCAGCAGCCCACGGACTAGCTCAGATACGCAGTATTTT
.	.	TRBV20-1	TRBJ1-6	CSASTGLGNSPLHF	TGCAGTGCTAGTACGGGGCTGGGAAACTCACCCCTCCACTTT
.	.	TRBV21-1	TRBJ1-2	CASSKKATSPNYGYTF	TGTGCCAGCAGCAAAAAGGCCACAAGCCCCAACTATGGCTACACCTTC
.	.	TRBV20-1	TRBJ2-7	CSARVGGSYEQYF	TGCAGTGCTAGAGTGGGCGGCTCCTACGAGCAGTACTTC
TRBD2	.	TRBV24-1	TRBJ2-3	CATSDSRQSGGANTQYF	TGTGCCACCAGTGATTCCCGGCAAAGCGGGGGGGCAAATACGCAGTATTTT
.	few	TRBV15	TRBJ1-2	CATSRDGPGYGYTF	TGTGCCACCAGCAGAGATGGCCCGGGATATGGCTACACCTTC
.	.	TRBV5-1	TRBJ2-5	CASSPRTVGGQETQYF	TGCGCCAGCAGCCCGAGGACAGTCGGAGGGCAAGAGACCCAGTACTTC
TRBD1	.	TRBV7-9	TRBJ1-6	CASSFTGTGVSPLHF	TGTGCCAGCAGCTTCACCGGGACAGGGGTTTCACCCCTCCACTTT
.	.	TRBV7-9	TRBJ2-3	CASSPGLFPQDTQYF	TGTGCCAGCAGCCCGGGACTCTTCCCGCAAGATACGCAGTATTTT
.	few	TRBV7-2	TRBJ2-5	CASSSRDGSYVGQETQYF	TGTGCCAGCAGCTCCCGGGACGGCAGCTATGTGGGCCAAGAGACCCAGTACTTC
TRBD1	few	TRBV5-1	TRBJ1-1	CASSPGQGVANEAFF	TGCGCCAGCAGCCCGGGACAGGGCGTTGCCAATGAAGCTTTCTTT
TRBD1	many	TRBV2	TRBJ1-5	CASSGTGGNQPQHF	TGTGCCAGCAGCGGGACAGGGGGCAATCAGCCCCAGCATTTT
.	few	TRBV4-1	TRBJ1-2	CASSQDPGYNRGYTF	TGCGCCAGCAGCCAAGATCCGGGGTATAATCGTGGCTACACCTTC
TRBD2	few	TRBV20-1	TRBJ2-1	CSGERGGYNEQFF	TGCAGTGGTGAGCGGGGGGGCTACAATGAGCAGTTCTTC
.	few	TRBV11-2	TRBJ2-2	CASSLWSGPHTGTGELFF	TGTGCCAGCAGCTTATGGTCCGGACCACACACCGGGACCGGGGAGCTGTTTTTT
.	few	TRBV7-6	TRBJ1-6	CASSRGASSYNSPLHF	TGTGCCAGCAGTCGCGGGGCGAGCTCCTATAATTCACCCCTCCACTTT
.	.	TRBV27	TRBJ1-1	CASFTAWGFGGATEAFF	TGTGCCAGCTTCACAGCATGGGGTTTCGGGGGCGCCACTGAAGCTTTCTTT
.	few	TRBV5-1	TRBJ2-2	CASFPAAGYTGELFF	TGCGCCAGCTTTCCGGCTGCGGGCTACACCGGGGAGCTGTTTTTT
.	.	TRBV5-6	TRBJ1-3	CASSLWRHGNTIYF	TGTGCCAGCAGCTTGTGGCGACACGGAAACACCATATATTTT
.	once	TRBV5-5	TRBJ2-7	CASSLAGTALREQYF	TGTGCCAGCAGCTTGGCTGGGACGGCCCTAAGGGAGCAGTACTTC
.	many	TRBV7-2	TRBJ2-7	CASSRSGTRDSYEQYF	TGTGCCAGCAGCCGATCCGGGACAAGAGATTCCTACGAGCAGTACTTC
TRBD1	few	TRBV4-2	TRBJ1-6	CASSQLDRGNSPLHF	TGTGCCAGCAGCCAATTGGACAGGGGGAACTCACCCCTCCACTTT
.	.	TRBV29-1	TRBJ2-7	CSVDNGVYEQYF	TGCAGCGTTGATAACGGGGTCTACGAGCAGTACTTC
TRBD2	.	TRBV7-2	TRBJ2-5	CASDAGVEETQYF	TGTGCCAGCGACGCGGGGGTCGAAGAGACCCAGTACTTC
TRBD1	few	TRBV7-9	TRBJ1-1	CASSFPGGNGNTEAFF	TGTGCCAGCAGCTTTCCAGGGGGCAATGGGAACACTGAAGCTTTCTTT
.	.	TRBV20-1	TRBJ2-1	CSASPFSGEQFF	TGCAGTGCTAGCCCCTTTAGTGGTGAGCAGTTCTTC
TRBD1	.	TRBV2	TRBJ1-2	CASRPGQGAAYGYTF	TGTGCCAGCAGACCGGGACAGGGAGCCGCTTATGGCTACACCTTC
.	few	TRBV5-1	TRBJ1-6	CASSRTLGSYNSPLHF	TGCGCCAGCAGCCGAACCCTAGGATCCTATAATTCACCCCTCCACTTT
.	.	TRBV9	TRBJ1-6	CASSAWVAASPLHF	TGTGCCAGCAGCGCTTGGGTGGCGGCATCACCCCTCCACTTT
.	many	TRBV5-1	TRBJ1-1	CASSLGETAFF	TGCGCCAGCAGCTTGGGGGAAACGGCTTTCTTT